This TCR beta chain was identified during a study of T-cell memory formation after mild COVID-19. The V end lost 5 bases, the J end lost 7 bases, and 18 bases lay between the germline ends. Per the germline V gene, CDR1 is MNHNY and CDR2 is SVGAGI (reference sequence). CDR3 size: 14 residues. Findings and limits, study-wide: Still unconfirmed is whether the second-wave clones peaking on day 37 recognized SARS-CoV-2. Contracting clones from day 15 to 85 showed balanced CD4/CD8; later expanders favored CD4+. The main location of contracting CD4+ clones was CM and EM, and that of contracting CD8+ clones was EMRA. Some clones that responded were present in memory (sampled pre-infection), which suggests cross-reactive memory joined.

Each CDR3 protein is one row after TCRdb ran MiXCR on the 5' RACE reads. The sample yields 450,000 or so distinct CDR3 sequences, roughly 20% seen once. Note on this clonotype: The target antigen is unknown.

Sequencing used PBMCs or a T cell subset sorted from them (not recorded which). The clonotype originates from an adult woman who had mild COVID-19 (a few samples of this study predate the infection). Cell type and time point are not known. The chain employs TRBV6-6 and TRBJ2-7; possible D gene TRBD2, 5 bases. The CDR3 bases are TGTGCCAGCAGTGGGCCCCCAGGCAGAGGGGAGCAGTACTTC. Its translation: CASSGPPGRGEQYF.